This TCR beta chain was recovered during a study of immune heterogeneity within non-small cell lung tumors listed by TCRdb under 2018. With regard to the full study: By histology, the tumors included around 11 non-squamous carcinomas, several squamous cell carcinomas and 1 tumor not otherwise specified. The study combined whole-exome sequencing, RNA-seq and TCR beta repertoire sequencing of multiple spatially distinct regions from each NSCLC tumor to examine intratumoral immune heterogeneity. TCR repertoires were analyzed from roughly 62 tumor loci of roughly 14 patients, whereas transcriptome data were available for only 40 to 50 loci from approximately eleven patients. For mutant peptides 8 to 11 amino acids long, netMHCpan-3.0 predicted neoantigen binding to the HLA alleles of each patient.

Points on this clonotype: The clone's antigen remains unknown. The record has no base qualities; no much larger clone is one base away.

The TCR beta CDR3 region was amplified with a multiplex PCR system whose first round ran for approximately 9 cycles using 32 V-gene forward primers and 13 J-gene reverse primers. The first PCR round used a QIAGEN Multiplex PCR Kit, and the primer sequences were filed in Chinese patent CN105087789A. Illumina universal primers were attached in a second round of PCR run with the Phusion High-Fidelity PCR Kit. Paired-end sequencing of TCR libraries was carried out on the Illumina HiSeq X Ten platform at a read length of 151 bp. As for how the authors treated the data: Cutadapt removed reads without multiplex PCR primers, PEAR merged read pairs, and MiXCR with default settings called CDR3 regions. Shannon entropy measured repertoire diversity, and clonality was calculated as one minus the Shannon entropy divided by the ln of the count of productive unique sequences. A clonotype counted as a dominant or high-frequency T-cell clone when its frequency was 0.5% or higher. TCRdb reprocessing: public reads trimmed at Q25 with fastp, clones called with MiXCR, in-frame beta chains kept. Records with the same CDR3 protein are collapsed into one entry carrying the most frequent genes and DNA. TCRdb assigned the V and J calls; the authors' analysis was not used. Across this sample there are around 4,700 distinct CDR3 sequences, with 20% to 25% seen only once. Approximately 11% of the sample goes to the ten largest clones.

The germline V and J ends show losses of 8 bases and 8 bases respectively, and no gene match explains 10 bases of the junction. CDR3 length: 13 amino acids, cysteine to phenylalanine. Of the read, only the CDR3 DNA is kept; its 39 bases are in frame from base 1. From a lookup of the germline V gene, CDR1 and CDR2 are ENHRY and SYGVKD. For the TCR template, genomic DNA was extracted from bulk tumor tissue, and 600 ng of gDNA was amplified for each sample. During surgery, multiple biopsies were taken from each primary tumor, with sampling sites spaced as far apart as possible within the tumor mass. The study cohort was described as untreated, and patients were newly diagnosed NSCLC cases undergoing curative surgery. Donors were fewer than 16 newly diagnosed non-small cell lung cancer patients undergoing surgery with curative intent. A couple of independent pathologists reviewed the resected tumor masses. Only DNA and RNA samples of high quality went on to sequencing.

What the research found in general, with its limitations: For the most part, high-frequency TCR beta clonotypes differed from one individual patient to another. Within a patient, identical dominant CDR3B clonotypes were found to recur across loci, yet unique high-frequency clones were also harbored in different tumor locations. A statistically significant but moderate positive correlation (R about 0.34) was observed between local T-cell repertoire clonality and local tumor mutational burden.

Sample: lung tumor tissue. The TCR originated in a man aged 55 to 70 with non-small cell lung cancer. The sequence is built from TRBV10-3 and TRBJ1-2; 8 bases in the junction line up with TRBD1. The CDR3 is CAIGGTGRLGYTF. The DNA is TGTGCCATCGGCGGGACAGGTCGGCTAGGCTACACCTTC.